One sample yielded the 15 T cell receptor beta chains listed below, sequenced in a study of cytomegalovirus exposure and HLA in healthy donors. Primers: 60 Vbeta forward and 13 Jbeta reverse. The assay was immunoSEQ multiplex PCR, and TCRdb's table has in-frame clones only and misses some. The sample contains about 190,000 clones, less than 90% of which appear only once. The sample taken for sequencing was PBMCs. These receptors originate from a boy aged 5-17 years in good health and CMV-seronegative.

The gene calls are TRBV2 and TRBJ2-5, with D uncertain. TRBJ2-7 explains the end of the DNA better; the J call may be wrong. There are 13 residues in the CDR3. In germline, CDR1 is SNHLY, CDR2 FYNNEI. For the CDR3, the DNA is TGTGCCAGCAGGCCTTCCATCTTGTACGAGCAGTACTTC. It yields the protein CASRPSILYEQYF.

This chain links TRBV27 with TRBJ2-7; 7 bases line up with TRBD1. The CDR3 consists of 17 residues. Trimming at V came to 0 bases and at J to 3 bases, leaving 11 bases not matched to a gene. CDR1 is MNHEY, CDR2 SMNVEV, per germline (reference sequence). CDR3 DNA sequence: TGTGCCAGCAGTTTATCGTGGGGACAGCGAGGTTTCTACGAGCAGTACTTC. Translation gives CASSLSWGQRGFYEQYF.

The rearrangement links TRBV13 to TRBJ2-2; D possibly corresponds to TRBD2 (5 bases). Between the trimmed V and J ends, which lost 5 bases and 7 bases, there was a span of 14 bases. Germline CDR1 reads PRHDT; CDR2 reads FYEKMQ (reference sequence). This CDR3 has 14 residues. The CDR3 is CASSRGPSVGELFF. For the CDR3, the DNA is TGTGCCAGCAGCCGCGGGCCGTCTGTCGGGGAGCTGTTTTTT. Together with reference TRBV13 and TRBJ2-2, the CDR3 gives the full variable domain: AAGVIQSPRHLIKEKRETATLKCYPIPRHDTVYWYQQGPGQDPQFLISFYEKMQSDKGSIPDRFSAQQFSDYHSELNMSSLELGDSALYFCASSRGPSVGELFFGEGSRLTVL.

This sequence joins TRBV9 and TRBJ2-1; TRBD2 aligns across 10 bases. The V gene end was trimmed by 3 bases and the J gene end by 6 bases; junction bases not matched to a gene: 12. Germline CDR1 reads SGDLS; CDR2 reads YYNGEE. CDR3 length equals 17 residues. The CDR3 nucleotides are TGTGCCAGCAGCGCGGGGTCGCGAAGCGGGAGGGCCAATGAGCAGTTCTTC. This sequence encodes CASSAGSRSGRANEQFF.

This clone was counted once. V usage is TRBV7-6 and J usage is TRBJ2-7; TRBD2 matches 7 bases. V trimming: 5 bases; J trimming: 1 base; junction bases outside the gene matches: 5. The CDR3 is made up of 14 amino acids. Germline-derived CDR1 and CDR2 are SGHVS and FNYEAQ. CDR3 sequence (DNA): TGTGCCAGCAGCCTCCGGGGGGAGTCCTACGAGCAGTACTTC. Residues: CASSLRGESYEQYF.

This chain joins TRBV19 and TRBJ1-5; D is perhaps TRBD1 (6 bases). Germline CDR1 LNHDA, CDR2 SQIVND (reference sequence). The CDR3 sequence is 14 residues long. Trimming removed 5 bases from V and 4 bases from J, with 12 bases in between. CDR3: CASSEGTSNQPQHF. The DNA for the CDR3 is TGTGCCAGTAGTGAAGGGACAAGTAATCAGCCCCAGCATTTT.

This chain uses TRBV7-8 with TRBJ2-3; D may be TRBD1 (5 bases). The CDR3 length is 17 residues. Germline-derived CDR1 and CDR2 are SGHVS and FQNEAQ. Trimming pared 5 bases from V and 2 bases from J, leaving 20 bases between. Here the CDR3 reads CASSPPMVGHYTDTQYF. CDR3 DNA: TGTGCCAGCAGCCCCCCAATGGTAGGACATTACACAGATACGCAGTATTTT.

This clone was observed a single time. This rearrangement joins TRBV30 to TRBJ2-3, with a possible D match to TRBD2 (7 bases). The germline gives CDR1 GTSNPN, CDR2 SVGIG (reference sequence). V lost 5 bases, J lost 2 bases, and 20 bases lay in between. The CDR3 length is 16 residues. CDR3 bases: TGTGCCTGGGGGGAGGGGGTTTCTCGCCTCACAGATACGCAGTATTTT. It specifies CAWGEGVSRLTDTQYF.

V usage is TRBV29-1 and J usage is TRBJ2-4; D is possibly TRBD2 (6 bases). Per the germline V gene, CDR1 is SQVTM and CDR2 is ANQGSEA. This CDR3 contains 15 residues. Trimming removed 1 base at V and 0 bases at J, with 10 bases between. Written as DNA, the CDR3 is TGCAGCGTTGAAGCGGGGGTCTTAGCCAAAAACATTCAGTACTTC. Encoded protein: CSVEAGVLAKNIQYF.

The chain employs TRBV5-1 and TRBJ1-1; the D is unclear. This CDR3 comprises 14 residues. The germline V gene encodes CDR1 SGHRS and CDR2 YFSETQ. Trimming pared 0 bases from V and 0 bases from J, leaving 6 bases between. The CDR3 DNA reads TGCGCCAGCAGCTTGGGGGCGATGAACACTGAAGCTTTCTTT. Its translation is CASSLGAMNTEAFF.

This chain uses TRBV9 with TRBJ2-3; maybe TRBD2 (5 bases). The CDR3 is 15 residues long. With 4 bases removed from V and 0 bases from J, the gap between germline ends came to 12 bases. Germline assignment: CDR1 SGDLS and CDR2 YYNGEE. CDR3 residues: CASSHTSPSTDTQYF. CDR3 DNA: TGTGCCAGCAGCCATACTAGTCCTAGCACAGATACGCAGTATTTT. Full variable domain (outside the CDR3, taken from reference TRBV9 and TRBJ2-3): DSGVTQTPKHLITATGQRVTLRCSPRSGDLSVYWYQQSLDQGLQFLIQYYNGEERAKGNILERFSAQQFPDLHSELNLSSLELGDSALYFCASSHTSPSTDTQYFGPGTRLTVL.

DNA for the CDR3: TGTGCCATCAGTGGAGGACTGTATGGCTACACCTTC. Translation: CAISGGLYGYTF. The chain links TRBV10-3 to TRBJ1-2, with unresolved D. This CDR3 is 12 amino acids long. CDR1 ENHRY and CDR2 SYGVKD come from the germline V gene. Trimming shortened V by 4 bases and J by 5 bases, and 8 bases separated the two germline ends.

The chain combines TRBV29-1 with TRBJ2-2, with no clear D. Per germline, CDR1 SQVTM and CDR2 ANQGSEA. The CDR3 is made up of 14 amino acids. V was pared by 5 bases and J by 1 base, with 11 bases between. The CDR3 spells CSVRGQLNTGELFF. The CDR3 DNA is TGCAGCGTTAGAGGCCAATTGAACACCGGGGAGCTGTTTTTT.

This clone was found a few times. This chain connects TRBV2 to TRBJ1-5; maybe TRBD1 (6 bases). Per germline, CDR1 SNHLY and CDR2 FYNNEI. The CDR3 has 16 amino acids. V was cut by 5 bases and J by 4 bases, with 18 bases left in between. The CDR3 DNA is TGTGCCAGCAGTTACACCCCGGGACACCTGAATCAGCCCCAGCATTTT. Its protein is CASSYTPGHLNQPQHF.

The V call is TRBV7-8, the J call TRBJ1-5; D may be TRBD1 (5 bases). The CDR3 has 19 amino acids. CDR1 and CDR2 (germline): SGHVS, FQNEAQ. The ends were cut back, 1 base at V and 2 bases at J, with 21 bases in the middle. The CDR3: CASSLGPELTALGNQPQHF. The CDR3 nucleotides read TGTGCCAGCAGCTTAGGGCCCGAATTGACAGCCCTGGGCAATCAGCCCCAGCATTTT.